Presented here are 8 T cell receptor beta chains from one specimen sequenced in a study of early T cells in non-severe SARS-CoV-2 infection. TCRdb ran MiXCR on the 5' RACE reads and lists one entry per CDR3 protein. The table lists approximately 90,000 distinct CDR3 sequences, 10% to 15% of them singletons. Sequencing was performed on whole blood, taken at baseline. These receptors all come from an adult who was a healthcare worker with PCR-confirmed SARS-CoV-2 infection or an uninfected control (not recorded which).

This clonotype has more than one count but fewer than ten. The CDR3 DNA reads TGTGCCAGCAGGCGGGAGGTCTACACCTTC. Protein: CASRREVYTF. The chain employs TRBV28 and TRBJ1-2; D is uncertain. V lost 6 bases and J lost 10, with 9 bases in between. The CDR3 is 10 amino acids. Germline values: CDR1 MDHEN, CDR2 SYDVKM.

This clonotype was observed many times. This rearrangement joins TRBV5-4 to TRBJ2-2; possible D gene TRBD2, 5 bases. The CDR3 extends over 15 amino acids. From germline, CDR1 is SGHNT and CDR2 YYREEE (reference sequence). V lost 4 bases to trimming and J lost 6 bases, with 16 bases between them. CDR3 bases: TGTGCCAGCAGCCGCCGAGGGTCAATCGCCGGGGAGCTGTTTTTT. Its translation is CASSRRGSIAGELFF. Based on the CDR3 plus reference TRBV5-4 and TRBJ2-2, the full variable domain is ETGVTQSPTHLIKTRGQQVTLRCSSQSGHNTVSWYQQALGQGPQFIFQYYREEENGRGNFPPRFSGLQFPNYSSELNVNALELDDSALYLCASSRRGSIAGELFFGEGSRLTVL.

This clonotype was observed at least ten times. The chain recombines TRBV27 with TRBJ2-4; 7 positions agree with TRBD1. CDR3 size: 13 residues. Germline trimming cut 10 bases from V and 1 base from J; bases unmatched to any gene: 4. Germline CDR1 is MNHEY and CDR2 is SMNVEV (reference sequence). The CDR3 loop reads CATTTGAKNIQYF. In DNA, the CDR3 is TGTGCCACCACGACAGGGGCCAAAAACATTCAGTACTTC.

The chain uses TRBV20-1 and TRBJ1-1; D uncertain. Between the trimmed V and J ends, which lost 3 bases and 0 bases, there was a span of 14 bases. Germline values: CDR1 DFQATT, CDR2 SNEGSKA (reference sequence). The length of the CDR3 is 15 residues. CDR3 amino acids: CSASPPRTLNTEAFF. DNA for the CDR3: TGCAGTGCTAGCCCTCCCAGGACCCTGAACACTGAAGCTTTCTTT.

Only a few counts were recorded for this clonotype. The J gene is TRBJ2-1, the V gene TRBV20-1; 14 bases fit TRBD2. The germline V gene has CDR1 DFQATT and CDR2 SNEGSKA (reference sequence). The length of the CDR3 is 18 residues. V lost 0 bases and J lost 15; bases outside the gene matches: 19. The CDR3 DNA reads TGCAGTGCTAGAGAACCGGGGACTAGCGGGAGACAATCTCCCCTAAGGTTCTTC. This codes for CSAREPGTSGRQSPLRFF.

This CDR3 reads CASSLGGFQTRQYF. The CDR3, as DNA: TGTGCCAGCAGCTTAGGAGGCTTCCAGACAAGGCAGTACTTC. The chain links TRBV11-2 to TRBJ2-5; D is unclear. The CDR3 covers 14 residues. The V end was cut by 1 base, the J end by 11 bases, with 17 bases between. Germline V lookup: CDR1 SGHAT, CDR2 FQNNGV.

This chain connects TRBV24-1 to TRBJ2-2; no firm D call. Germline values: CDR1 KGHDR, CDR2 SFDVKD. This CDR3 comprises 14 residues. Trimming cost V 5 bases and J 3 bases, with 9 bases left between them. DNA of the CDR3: TGTGCCACCAGTGGGGTTTGGGACACCGGGGAGCTGTTTTTT. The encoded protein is CATSGVWDTGELFF.

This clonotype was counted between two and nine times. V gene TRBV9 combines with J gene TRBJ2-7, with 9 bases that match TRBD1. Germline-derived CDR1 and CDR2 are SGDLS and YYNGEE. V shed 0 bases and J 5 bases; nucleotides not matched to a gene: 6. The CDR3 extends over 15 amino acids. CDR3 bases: TGTGCCAGCAGCGTAGGAGGACAGGGGCTGCACGAGCAGTACTTC. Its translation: CASSVGGQGLHEQYF. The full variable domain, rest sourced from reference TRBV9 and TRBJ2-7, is DSGVTQTPKHLITATGQRVTLRCSPRSGDLSVYWYQQSLDQGLQFLIQYYNGEERAKGNILERFSAQQFPDLHSELNLSSLELGDSALYFCASSVGGQGLHEQYFGPGTRLTVT.